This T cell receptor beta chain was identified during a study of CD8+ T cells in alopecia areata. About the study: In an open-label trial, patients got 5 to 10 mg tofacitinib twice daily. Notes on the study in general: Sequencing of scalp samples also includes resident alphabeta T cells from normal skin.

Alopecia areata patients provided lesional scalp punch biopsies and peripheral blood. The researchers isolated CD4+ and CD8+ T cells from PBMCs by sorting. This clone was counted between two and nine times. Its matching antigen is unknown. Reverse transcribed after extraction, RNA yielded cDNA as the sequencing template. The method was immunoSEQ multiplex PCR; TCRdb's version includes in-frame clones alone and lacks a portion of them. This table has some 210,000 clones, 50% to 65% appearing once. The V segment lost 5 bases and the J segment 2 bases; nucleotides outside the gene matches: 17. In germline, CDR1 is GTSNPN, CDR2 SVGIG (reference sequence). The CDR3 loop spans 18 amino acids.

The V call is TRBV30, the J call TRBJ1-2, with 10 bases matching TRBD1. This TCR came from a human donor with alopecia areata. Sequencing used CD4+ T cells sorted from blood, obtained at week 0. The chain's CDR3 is CAWVSGQGIPKPNYGYTF. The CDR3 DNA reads TGTGCCTGGGTGTCGGGACAGGGGATACCGAAGCCGAACTATGGCTACACCTTC.